This TCR beta chain was captured by sequencing in a study of CD8+CD57+ T cells in acquired aplastic anemia (dated by TCRdb to the late 2010s). Regarding the research as a whole: On average, sorted CD4+ and CD8+ cells yielded 2.5 to 3.5 ug of extracted DNA, with a range of about 0.17 to 27.4 ug. A CD8+CD57+ expansion meant a frequency higher than the mean frequency seen in healthy subjects.

Profiling of TCR beta VDJ combinations and CDR3 sequences used genomic DNA as the template. An Illumina HiSeq 2000 was used for TCR repertoire sequencing. Per the original workflow: TRBV/TRBJ rearrangement plots, CDR3 size and DJ length profiles, and Simpson's diversity index were used to assess repertoires. Whichever DNA sequence was most abundant in the deep sequencing data was defined as the immunodominant clone. CDR3 amino acid sequences were screened for sharing across subjects and compared with published repertoires and the VDJdb database. TCRdb trimmed the raw reads at Q25, called clones with MiXCR and kept productive beta chains. Identical CDR3 proteins give one entry, which carries the most common genes and DNA. The V and J calls were determined by TCRdb, not by the authors. Recorded for this sample are approximately 190,000 distinct CDR3 sequences; 48% of them occurred a single time. About 9.7% of the sample belongs to the ten largest clones.

Regarding this clonotype: The clone's antigen remains unknown. No much larger clone exists at a distance of one base, and base qualities are not known.

Expansion of CD8+CD57+ cells had been shown by flow cytometry in the patients chosen for sequencing. Every patient had a diagnosis of severe acquired aplastic anemia based on International Study of Aplastic Anemia and Agranulocytosis and Camitta criteria. No patient had received any therapy when blood was sampled. TCR repertoires of sorted CD4+ and CD8+ blood T cells from severe aplastic anemia patients and healthy subjects were deep-sequenced in the study. In the USA, patient enrollment took place under clinicaltrials.gov protocols 00001620, 01623167, 00001397, 00071045, 00081523 and 00961064. Ficoll-Paque density gradient centrifugation was used to isolate peripheral blood mononuclear cells. CD4+ and CD8+ T cells were sorted by FACS or magnetic beads before DNA extraction. Counted from cysteine to phenylalanine, this CDR3 has 15 amino acids. CDR3 DNA only is kept here, 45 bases in frame from base 1. The V and J ends are trimmed by 5 bases and 5 bases, leaving 18 bases between them. CDR1 and CDR2 were assigned from the germline V gene as MNHEY and SVGEGT.

What the study reported, not specific to this receptor: CD8+ Simpson's diversity did not differ significantly between patients and healthy controls (P=0.060). Although 25 to 30 CD8+ CDR3 sequences were shared by patients and controls, these sequences appeared highly expressed in patients and within the immunodominant clones of patients.

This sequence uses TRBV6-2 or TRBV6-3 and TRBJ1-1, with no reliable assignment of the D segment. The sample comprised sorted CD4+, CD8+, or CD8+CD57+ T cells (not recorded which) from PBMCs. The clonotype originates from a human donor with aplastic anemia. The CDR3 amino acid sequence is: CASSKALEVGTEAFF. The sequenced DNA: TGTGCCAGCAGTAAGGCCTTGGAGGTCGGAACTGAAGCTTTCTTT.